This T cell receptor beta chain was retrieved from a study of sequential checkpoint blockade in melanoma. Some clones are missing from TCRdb's copy, which holds only in-frame ones; the method was immunoSEQ multiplex PCR. The sample lists more than 9,000 clones; roughly 73% were seen once. Germline lookup yields CDR1 SQVTM and CDR2 ANQGSEA. The CDR3 length is 15 residues. J lost 2 bases, V lost 4 bases, and 3 bases had no gene match. The treatment was: randomized to nivolumab then ipilimumab (arm A) or the reverse (arm B). Live CD3+CD8+ CD19− CD56− cells were sorted from PBMCs. The TCR originated in a human donor with melanoma. The sequencing used CD8+ T cells sorted from blood (inferred from file names), collected from a patient given nivolumab and ipilimumab in sequence. This chain uses TRBV29-1 with TRBJ2-3; TRBD2 matches 13 bases. The CDR3 bases are TGCAGCGTTGGAGGACTAGCGGGAGCCACAGATACGCAGTATTTT. Its protein is CSVGGLAGATDTQYF.